The 17 T cell receptor beta chains listed next were all sequenced from one sample in a study of neurological immune-mediated disorders. One entry per CDR3 protein results from TCRdb running MiXCR on the 5' RACE reads. Altogether under 90,000 distinct CDR3 sequences are present, roughly a tenth being singletons, with the ten largest covering approximately 10%. Time point given: longitudinal time-point 1 (baseline). The sample taken for sequencing was PBMCs. These receptors originate from a man aged 25-45 years in good health.

The table lists this clonotype with many counts. The V gene is TRBV7-9, the J gene TRBJ1-2, with D possibly being TRBD1 (6 bases). Trimming removed 6 bases at V and 2 bases at J, with 10 bases between. This CDR3 region has 13 residues. The germline gives CDR1 SEHNR, CDR2 FQNEAQ (reference sequence). CDR3 sequence reads: CASSNRVNYGYTF. The DNA for the CDR3 is TGTGCCAGCAGTAACAGGGTAAACTATGGCTACACCTTC.

The table lists this clonotype with many counts. The chain is built from TRBV15 and TRBJ2-3, with 9 bases matching TRBD1. V shed 2 bases, J shed 4 bases, and the junction held 16 bases outside the gene matches. Germline lookup yields CDR1 LNHNV and CDR2 YYDKDF (reference sequence). The CDR3 runs 19 residues. The CDR3: CATSRLSVPGQGVPDTQYF. CDR3 DNA sequence: TGTGCCACCAGCAGATTGTCTGTCCCGGGACAGGGAGTTCCAGATACGCAGTATTTT.

Many counts were recorded for this clonotype. The chain uses TRBV29-1 and TRBJ2-1; D call uncertain. CDR1 and CDR2 (germline): SQVTM, ANQGSEA. CDR3 length equals 11 residues. V lost 7 bases, J lost 3 bases, and 7 bases lay in between. CDR3: CSALIYNEQFF. The CDR3 DNA reads TGCAGCGCCCTGATCTACAATGAGCAGTTCTTC.

In this sample, this clonotype turned up many times. This rearrangement joins TRBV3-1 to TRBJ2-2, with D possibly TRBD2 on 6 matching bases. Trimming removed 0 bases at V and 6 bases at J, with 14 bases between. Germline values: CDR1 LGHDT, CDR2 YNNKEL (reference sequence). This CDR3 has 16 amino acids. DNA of the CDR3: TGTGCCAGCAGCCAAGAGAGGAGGGACTGGCCCGGGGAGCTGTTTTTT. Protein: CASSQERRDWPGELFF.

This clonotype has a count of ten or more. The chain carries TRBV5-1 and TRBJ2-6, with 11 bases fitting TRBD2. J gave up 2 bases and V 2 bases, and 6 bases lay outside the gene matches. The CDR3 is 18 amino acids. Germline CDR1 and CDR2: SGHRS and YFSETQ. The CDR3 nucleotides are TGCGCCAGCAGCTTAACTAGACTAGCGGGGCCTGGGGCCAACGTCCTGACTTTC. It codes for CASSLTRLAGPGANVLTF. The complete variable domain, with remaining parts taken from reference TRBV5-1 and TRBJ2-6, reads KAGVTQTPRYLIKTRGQQVTLSCSPISGHRSVSWYQQTPGQGLQFLFEYFSETQRNKGNFPGRFSGRQFSNSRSEMNVSTLELGDSALYLCASSLTRLAGPGANVLTFGAGSRLTVL.

This clonotype was counted only a few times. This chain uses TRBV5-1 with TRBJ2-2; 7 bases are a match to TRBD1. V was pared by 4 bases and J by 4 bases, with 10 bases of the junction left unmatched. The CDR3 runs 16 residues. In germline, CDR1 is SGHRS, CDR2 YFSETQ. The CDR3 sequence: CASSDLRDSITGELFF. The CDR3 bases are TGCGCCAGCAGCGATCTCCGGGACAGCATCACCGGGGAGCTGTTTTTT.

This chain joins TRBV4-1 and TRBJ2-3; unclear D gene. The V end lost 4 bases, the J end lost 0 bases, and 5 bases lay between the germline ends. The germline gives CDR1 MGHRA, CDR2 YSYEKL. CDR3 length: 13 residues. In nucleotides, the CDR3 is TGCGCCAGCAGCCTAATTAGCACAGATACGCAGTATTTT. Its translation: CASSLISTDTQYF.

This clonotype showed up many times. J is TRBJ2-7 and V is TRBV6-1; the match to TRBD1 covers 11 bases. The CDR3 runs 15 residues. J gave up 0 bases and V 6 bases, and 4 bases lay outside the gene matches. In germline, CDR1 is MNHNS, CDR2 SASEGT. CDR3 nucleotide sequence: TGTGCCAGCAGGTTGGGGACAGGGGGCTCCTACGAGCAGTACTTC. It codes for CASRLGTGGSYEQYF.

This clonotype was picked up many times. This chain links TRBV4-1 with TRBJ1-1, with D hard to call. CDR1 and CDR2 from the germline V gene are MGHRA and YSYEKL. Trimming took off 4 bases at V and 7 bases at J, with 16 bases between the two ends. The CDR3 is made up of 14 amino acids. The CDR3 spells CASSRPLYGGEAFF. In DNA, the CDR3 is TGCGCCAGCAGCCGTCCTTTGTATGGAGGTGAAGCTTTCTTT.

This clonotype was counted many times. The CDR3 DNA reads TGTGCCAGCAGCAACCGGGACAGGGGCACCGGGGAGCTGTTTTTT. Its protein is CASSNRDRGTGELFF. The chain links TRBV7-2 to TRBJ2-2; 10 bases line up with TRBD1. The J segment lost 4 bases and the V segment lost 5 bases, leaving 4 bases of the junction unmatched. The CDR3 length is 15 residues. The V gene's germline CDR1 is SGHTA and CDR2 FQGNSA. The variable domain in full, completed from reference TRBV7-2 and TRBJ2-2, reads GAGVSQSPSNKVTEKGKDVELRCDPISGHTALYWYRQSLGQGLEFLIYFQGNSAPDKSGLPSDRFSAERTGGSVSTLTIQRTQQEDSAVYLCASSNRDRGTGELFFGEGSRLTVL.

This clonotype was observed at least ten times. The gene calls are TRBV7-8 and TRBJ1-3; the match to TRBD1 covers 7 bases. V lost 5 bases, J lost 4 bases, and 8 bases stayed unmatched. The CDR3 length is 15 residues. Per the germline V gene, CDR1 is SGHVS and CDR2 is FQNEAQ. CDR3 coding DNA: TGTGCCAGCAGCATAAACAGGGGCCCGGGAAACACCATATATTTT. Its translation is CASSINRGPGNTIYF.

The chain has TRBV20-1 and TRBJ2-7; 10 bases agree with TRBD2. Trimming cost V 4 bases and J 4 bases; bases outside gene matches: 4. Germline loops: CDR1 DFQATT, CDR2 SNEGSKA (reference sequence). CDR3 length equals 13 residues. The CDR3 region has the DNA TGCAGTGCTACTAGCGGGAGTTTTTACGAGCAGTACTTC. The encoded protein is CSATSGSFYEQYF.

This clonotype was seen many times. This chain joins TRBV20-1 and TRBJ2-3; TRBD2 matches at 14 bases. CDR1 and CDR2 (germline): DFQATT, SNEGSKA (reference sequence). CDR3 length equals 16 residues. Unmatched junction bases numbered 10, after V lost 6 bases and J lost 5 bases. The CDR3 is CSATGTSGSMVDTQYF. CDR3 nucleotides: TGCAGTGCGACCGGGACTAGCGGGAGTATGGTAGATACGCAGTATTTT.

This clonotype was recorded at least ten times. J is TRBJ2-3 and V is TRBV5-1; 13 bases are shared with TRBD2. This CDR3 spans 17 amino acids. V shed 0 bases, J shed 3 bases, and the junction held 4 bases outside the gene matches. Germline V gives CDR1 SGHRS, CDR2 YFSETQ. CDR3 coding DNA: TGCGCCAGCAGCTTGGAACTAGCGGGAGGGATTACAGATACGCAGTATTTT. The encoded protein is CASSLELAGGITDTQYF.

This clonotype was observed many times. The V call is TRBV27, the J call TRBJ1-2; D is possibly TRBD1 (5 bases). Trimming stripped 3 bases from V and 7 bases from J, with 12 bases between. In germline, CDR1 is MNHEY, CDR2 SMNVEV (reference sequence). The CDR3 is 13 residues long. CDR3: CASSFSSGLGYTF. The CDR3, as DNA: TGTGCCAGCAGTTTTTCGTCGGGGCTTGGCTACACCTTC.

In its sample, this clonotype was seen many times. Here the CDR3 DNA reads TGCAGTGCTAGGAAACTAGCGGGAGTAGACTCCTACAATGAGCAGTTCTTC. This gives the protein CSARKLAGVDSYNEQFF. The chain employs TRBV20-1 and TRBJ2-1; 11 positions match TRBD2. V dropped 3 bases and J dropped 0; count of bases not matched to a gene: 7. Looked up from germline, CDR1 is DFQATT and CDR2 is SNEGSKA (reference sequence). This CDR3 contains 17 residues.

The chain couples TRBV7-9 to TRBJ2-7; no clear D. This CDR3 is built from 14 residues. Germline V lookup: CDR1 SEHNR, CDR2 FQNEAQ (reference sequence). Trimming stripped 4 bases from V and 9 bases from J, with 19 bases between. CDR3 loop: CASSSTSSFRSQYF. The CDR3 bases are TGTGCCAGCAGCTCCACCTCGTCATTCCGGTCGCAGTACTTC.